The clone carrying this T cell receptor beta chain showed up just a few times. This entry belongs to a study of shared T cell receptors in the human thymus. Trimming stripped 0 bases from V and 3 bases from J, with 17 bases between. Germline V gives CDR1 LGHNA, CDR2 YSLEER. The CDR3 consists of 18 residues. Generated by immunoSEQ multiplex PCR, the TCRdb table keeps only in-frame clones and is missing some. The sample has approximately 580,000 clones; about 84% are singletons. The sample was also linked to a second study, of human thymus T cells. That investigation notes: Healthy Finnish infants having corrective surgery for congenital heart defects served as donors. Related work found strong thymic repertoire overlap between unrelated individuals.

This chain uses TRBV4-3 with TRBJ1-4; D is perhaps TRBD1 (6 bases). The source of this sequence is a boy younger than two with a congenital heart defect. The sample consisted of thymocytes. CDR3 DNA sequence: TGCGCCAGCAGCCAAGATTTTGGAACTGACAGGCCTAATGAAAAACTGTTTTTT. This translates into CASSQDFGTDRPNEKLFF.